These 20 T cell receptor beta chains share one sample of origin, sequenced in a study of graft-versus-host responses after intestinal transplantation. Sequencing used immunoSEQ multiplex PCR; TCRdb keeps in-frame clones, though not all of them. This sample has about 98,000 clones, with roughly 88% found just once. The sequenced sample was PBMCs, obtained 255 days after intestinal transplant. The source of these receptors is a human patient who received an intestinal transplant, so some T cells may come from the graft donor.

The CDR3 nucleotides read TGTGCCAGCAGCCGGACCGGGACAGCATCTGGAAACACCATATATTTT. Encoded protein: CASSRTGTASGNTIYF. This rearrangement joins TRBV9 to TRBJ1-3; TRBD1 agrees at 7 bases. Germline CDR1 is SGDLS and CDR2 is YYNGEE. The V segment lost 4 bases and the J segment 1 base; nucleotides outside the gene matches: 8. CDR3 size: 16 residues.

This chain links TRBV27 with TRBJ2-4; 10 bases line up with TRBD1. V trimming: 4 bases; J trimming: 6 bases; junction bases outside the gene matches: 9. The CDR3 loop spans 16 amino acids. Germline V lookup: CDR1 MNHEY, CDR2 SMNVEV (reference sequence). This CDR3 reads CASSSTTGTGVNIQYF. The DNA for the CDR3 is TGTGCCAGCAGTTCAACAACCGGGACAGGGGTAAACATTCAGTACTTC.

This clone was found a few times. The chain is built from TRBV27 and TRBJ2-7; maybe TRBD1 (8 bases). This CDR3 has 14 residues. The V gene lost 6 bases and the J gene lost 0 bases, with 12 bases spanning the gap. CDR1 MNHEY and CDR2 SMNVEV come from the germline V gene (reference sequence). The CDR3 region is CASRQGGPSYEQYF. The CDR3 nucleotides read TGTGCCAGCAGACAGGGGGGGCCCTCCTACGAGCAGTACTTC.

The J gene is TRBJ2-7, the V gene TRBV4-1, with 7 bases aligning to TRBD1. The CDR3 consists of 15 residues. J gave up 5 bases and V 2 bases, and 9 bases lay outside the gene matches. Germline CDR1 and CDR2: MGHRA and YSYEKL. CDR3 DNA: TGCGCCAGCAGCCAAAGTCCGACAGGGACGGACGAGCAGTACTTC. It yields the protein CASSQSPTGTDEQYF.

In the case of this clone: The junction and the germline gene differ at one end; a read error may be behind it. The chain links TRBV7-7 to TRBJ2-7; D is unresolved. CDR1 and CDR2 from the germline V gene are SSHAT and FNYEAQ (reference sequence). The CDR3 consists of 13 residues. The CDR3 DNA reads TGTGCTAGCAGCTTAGGCCCTACCCACGAGCAGTACTTC. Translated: CASSLGPTHEQYF.

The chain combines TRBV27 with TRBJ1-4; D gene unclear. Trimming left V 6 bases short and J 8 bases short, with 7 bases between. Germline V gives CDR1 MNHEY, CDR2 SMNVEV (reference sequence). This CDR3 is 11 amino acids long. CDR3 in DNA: TGTGCCAGCAGCCCCGGAGAAAAACTGTTTTTT. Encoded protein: CASSPGEKLFF.

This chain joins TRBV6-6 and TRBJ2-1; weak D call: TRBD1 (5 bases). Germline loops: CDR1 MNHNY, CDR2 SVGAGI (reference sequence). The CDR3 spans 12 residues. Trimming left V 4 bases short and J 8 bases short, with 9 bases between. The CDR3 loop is CASSWTRDEQFF. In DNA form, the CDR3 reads TGTGCCAGCAGTTGGACCAGGGATGAGCAGTTCTTC.

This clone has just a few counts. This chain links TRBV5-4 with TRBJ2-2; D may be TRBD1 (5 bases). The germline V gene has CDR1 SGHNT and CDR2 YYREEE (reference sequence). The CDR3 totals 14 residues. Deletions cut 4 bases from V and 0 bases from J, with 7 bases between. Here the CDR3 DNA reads TGTGCCAGCAGCGGGGCCGCGAACACCGGGGAGCTGTTTTTT. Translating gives CASSGAANTGELFF.

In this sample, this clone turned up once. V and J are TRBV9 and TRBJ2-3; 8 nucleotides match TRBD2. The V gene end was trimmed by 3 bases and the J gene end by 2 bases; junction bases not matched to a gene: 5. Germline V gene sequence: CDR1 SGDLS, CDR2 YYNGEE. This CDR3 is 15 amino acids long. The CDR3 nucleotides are TGTGCCAGCAGCGCGGGGGGGGAACCCACAGATACGCAGTATTTT. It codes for CASSAGGEPTDTQYF.

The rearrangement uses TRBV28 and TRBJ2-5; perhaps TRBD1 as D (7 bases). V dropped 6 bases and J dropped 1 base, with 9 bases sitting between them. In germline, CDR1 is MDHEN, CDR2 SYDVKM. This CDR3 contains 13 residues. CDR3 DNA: TGTGCCAGCAGGCAGGGGGGCCAAGAGACCCAGTACTTC. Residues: CASRQGGQETQYF.

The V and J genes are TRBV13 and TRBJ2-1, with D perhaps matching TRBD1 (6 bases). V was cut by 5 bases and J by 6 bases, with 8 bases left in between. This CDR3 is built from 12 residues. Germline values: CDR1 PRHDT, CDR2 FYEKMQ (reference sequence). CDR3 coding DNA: TGTGCCAGCAGCGCGACAGGCAATGAGCAGTTCTTC. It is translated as CASSATGNEQFF.

This chain's CDR3 is CASSFYGNQEQFF. The CDR3 nucleotides read TGTGCCAGCAGCTTTTACGGAAACCAAGAGCAGTTCTTC. This chain links TRBV11-2 with TRBJ2-1; D gene uncertain. V gave up 3 bases and J gave up 10 bases, with 13 bases separating them. The CDR3 contains 13 residues. CDR1 and CDR2 from the germline V gene are SGHAT and FQNNGV.

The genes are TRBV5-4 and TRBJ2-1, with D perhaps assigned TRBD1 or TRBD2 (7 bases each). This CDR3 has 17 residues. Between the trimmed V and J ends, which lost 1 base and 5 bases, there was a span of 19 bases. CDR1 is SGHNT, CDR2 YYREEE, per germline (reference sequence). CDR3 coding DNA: TGTGCCAGCAGCTTGATTGCAGGGGGGGTTGGACACAATGAGCAGTTCTTC. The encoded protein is CASSLIAGGVGHNEQFF.

This CDR3 is CAWRDGLSDSPLHF. The CDR3 nucleotides are TGTGCCTGGAGGGACGGGCTCAGCGATTCACCCCTCCACTTT. This chain joins TRBV30 and TRBJ1-6; unclear D gene. Germline loops: CDR1 GTSNPN, CDR2 SVGIG (reference sequence). Trimming removed 3 bases from V and 8 bases from J, with 14 bases in between. The CDR3 is 14 residues long. Based on the CDR3 plus reference TRBV30 and TRBJ1-6, the full variable domain is SQTIHQWPATLVQPVGSPLSLECTVEGTSNPNLYWYRQAAGRGLQLLFYSVGIGQISSEVPQNLSASRPQDRQFILSSKKLLLSDSGFYLCAWRDGLSDSPLHFGNGTRLTVT.

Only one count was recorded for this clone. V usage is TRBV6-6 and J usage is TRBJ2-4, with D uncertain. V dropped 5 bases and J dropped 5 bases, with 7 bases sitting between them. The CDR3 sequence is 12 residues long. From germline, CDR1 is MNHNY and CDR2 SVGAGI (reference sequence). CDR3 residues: CASSPRENIQYF. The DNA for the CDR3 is TGTGCCAGCAGTCCCCGGGAAAACATTCAGTACTTC.

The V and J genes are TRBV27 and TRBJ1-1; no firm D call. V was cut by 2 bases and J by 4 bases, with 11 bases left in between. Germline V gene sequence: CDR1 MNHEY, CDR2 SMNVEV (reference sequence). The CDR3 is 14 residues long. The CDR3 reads CASSLNTALTEAFF. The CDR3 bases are TGTGCCAGCAGTTTAAATACTGCCCTCACTGAAGCTTTCTTT.

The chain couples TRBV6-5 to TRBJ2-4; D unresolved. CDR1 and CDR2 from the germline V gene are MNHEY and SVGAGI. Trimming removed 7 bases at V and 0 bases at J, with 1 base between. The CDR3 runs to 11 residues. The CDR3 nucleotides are TGTGCCAGCAAAGCCAAAAACATTCAGTACTTC. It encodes CASKAKNIQYF.

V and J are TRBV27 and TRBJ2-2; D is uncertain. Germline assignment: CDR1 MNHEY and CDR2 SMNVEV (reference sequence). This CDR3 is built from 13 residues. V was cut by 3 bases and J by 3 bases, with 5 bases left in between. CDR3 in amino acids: CASSFWDTGELFF. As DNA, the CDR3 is TGTGCCAGCAGTTTCTGGGACACCGGGGAGCTGTTTTTT.

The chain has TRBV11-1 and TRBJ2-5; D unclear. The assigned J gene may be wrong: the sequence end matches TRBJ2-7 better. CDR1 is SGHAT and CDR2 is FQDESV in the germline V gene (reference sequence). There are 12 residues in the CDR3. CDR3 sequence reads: CASSLREHEQYF. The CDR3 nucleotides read TGTGCCAGCAGCTTACGAGAGCACGAGCAGTACTTC.

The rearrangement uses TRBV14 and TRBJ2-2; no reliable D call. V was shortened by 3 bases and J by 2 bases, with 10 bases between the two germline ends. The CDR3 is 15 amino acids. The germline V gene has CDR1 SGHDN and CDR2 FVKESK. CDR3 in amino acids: CASSHIGLNTGELFF. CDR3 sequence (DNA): TGTGCCAGCAGCCATATCGGGCTAAACACCGGGGAGCTGTTTTTT.